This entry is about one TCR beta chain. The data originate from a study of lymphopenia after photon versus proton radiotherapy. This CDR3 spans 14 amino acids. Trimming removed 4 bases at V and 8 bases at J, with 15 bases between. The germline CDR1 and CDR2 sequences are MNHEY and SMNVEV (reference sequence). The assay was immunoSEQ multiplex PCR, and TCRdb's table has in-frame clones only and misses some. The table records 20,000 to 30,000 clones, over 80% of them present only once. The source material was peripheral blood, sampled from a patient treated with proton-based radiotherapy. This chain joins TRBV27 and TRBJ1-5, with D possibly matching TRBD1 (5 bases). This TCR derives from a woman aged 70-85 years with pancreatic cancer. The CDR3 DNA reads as TGTGCCAGCAGTTCACCGGGACGAGGGGAGCCCCAGCATTTT. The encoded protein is CASSSPGRGEPQHF.